Given below is one T cell receptor (beta chain) in context. Its antigen is undetermined. The sample belongs to a study of regulatory T cells. Broader study findings: Skewed V and J usage and few unique V-J pairs marked patient repertoires, most in Tregs.

Primers: 52 TRBV forward and 13 TRBJ reverse. The data were produced by immunoSEQ multiplex PCR, yet TCRdb's version contains in-frame clones alone and is incomplete. The table records over 9,000 clones, about 80% of them present only once. Every patient with CD3G deficiency had evidence of autoimmunity. The source of this sequence is a person between 18 and 35 years old with CD3G deficiency. Input material: CD8+ T cells sorted from blood.

CDR3 amino acids: CASSFRALGQPQHF. The CDR3 DNA follows: TGTGCCAGCAGTTTCAGGGCCTTAGGGCAGCCCCAGCATTTT. This chain links TRBV28 with TRBJ1-5, with a possible D match to TRBD1 (5 bases). From germline, CDR1 is MDHEN and CDR2 SYDVKM. With 3 bases removed from V and 7 bases from J, the gap between germline ends came to 13 bases. The CDR3 covers 14 residues.